Detailed here is one TCR beta chain. This sample was included in a study of blood T cell repertoires in COVID-19. About the study: T cells, B-cell-depleted T cells, or PBMCs supplied cDNA or gDNA.

Trimming took 0 bases from V and 2 from J; bases not matched to a gene: 6. There are 16 residues in the CDR3. The germline V gene encodes CDR1 SGHNT and CDR2 YYREEE (reference sequence). Source study methods: Quantification of nucleated cells was approximated via reference gene primer amplification. TCRdb keeps only in-frame clones here, not all; method: immunoSEQ multiplex PCR. V and J calls plus clone size are reproduced from that table; the DNA served to infer D and trimming. In the table there are under 150,000 clones, around three quarters of which are singletons. This chain links TRBV5-4 with TRBJ1-2; 8 positions agree with TRBD1. The sequence was collected from a man between 60 and 70 years old with acute or convalescent COVID-19. Sequencing used peripheral blood. This CDR3 reads CASSLDRGAGNYGYTF. CDR3 nucleotide sequence: TGTGCCAGCAGCTTGGACAGGGGGGCGGGAAACTATGGCTACACCTTC.